This T cell receptor beta chain was recovered during a study of blood T cells in healthy people across ages. The wider study: Capture via template switching afforded approximately one barcoded beta molecule per two T cells. Regarding the study as a whole: While age rose, TCR beta diversity per million T cells dropped in a roughly linear way.

It was with a sample-barcoded 5' primer and a J-beta primer mix that a second PCR of about 6 to 12 cycles was run. The template-switch adaptor was a 5' adaptor with 12 random nucleotides. It tagged each cDNA molecule. TCRdb redid the calling of the 5' RACE reads with MiXCR, one entry per CDR3 protein. The sample holds 1,300,000 or so distinct CDR3 sequences, almost 60% seen once. This clonotype was observed a handful of times. Its antigen remains unknown. The CDR3 has 14 residues. Trimming cost V 4 bases and J 7 bases, with 16 bases left between them. Germline loops: CDR1 MGHRA, CDR2 YSYEKL. This chain links TRBV4-1 with TRBJ2-5; unclear D gene. Sequenced input: blood. This receptor was identified in a young man in good health. The CDR3 coding sequence is TGCGCCAGCAGCCCGAACGAAGAAGTGAGGACCCAGTACTTC. It codes for CASSPNEEVRTQYF.